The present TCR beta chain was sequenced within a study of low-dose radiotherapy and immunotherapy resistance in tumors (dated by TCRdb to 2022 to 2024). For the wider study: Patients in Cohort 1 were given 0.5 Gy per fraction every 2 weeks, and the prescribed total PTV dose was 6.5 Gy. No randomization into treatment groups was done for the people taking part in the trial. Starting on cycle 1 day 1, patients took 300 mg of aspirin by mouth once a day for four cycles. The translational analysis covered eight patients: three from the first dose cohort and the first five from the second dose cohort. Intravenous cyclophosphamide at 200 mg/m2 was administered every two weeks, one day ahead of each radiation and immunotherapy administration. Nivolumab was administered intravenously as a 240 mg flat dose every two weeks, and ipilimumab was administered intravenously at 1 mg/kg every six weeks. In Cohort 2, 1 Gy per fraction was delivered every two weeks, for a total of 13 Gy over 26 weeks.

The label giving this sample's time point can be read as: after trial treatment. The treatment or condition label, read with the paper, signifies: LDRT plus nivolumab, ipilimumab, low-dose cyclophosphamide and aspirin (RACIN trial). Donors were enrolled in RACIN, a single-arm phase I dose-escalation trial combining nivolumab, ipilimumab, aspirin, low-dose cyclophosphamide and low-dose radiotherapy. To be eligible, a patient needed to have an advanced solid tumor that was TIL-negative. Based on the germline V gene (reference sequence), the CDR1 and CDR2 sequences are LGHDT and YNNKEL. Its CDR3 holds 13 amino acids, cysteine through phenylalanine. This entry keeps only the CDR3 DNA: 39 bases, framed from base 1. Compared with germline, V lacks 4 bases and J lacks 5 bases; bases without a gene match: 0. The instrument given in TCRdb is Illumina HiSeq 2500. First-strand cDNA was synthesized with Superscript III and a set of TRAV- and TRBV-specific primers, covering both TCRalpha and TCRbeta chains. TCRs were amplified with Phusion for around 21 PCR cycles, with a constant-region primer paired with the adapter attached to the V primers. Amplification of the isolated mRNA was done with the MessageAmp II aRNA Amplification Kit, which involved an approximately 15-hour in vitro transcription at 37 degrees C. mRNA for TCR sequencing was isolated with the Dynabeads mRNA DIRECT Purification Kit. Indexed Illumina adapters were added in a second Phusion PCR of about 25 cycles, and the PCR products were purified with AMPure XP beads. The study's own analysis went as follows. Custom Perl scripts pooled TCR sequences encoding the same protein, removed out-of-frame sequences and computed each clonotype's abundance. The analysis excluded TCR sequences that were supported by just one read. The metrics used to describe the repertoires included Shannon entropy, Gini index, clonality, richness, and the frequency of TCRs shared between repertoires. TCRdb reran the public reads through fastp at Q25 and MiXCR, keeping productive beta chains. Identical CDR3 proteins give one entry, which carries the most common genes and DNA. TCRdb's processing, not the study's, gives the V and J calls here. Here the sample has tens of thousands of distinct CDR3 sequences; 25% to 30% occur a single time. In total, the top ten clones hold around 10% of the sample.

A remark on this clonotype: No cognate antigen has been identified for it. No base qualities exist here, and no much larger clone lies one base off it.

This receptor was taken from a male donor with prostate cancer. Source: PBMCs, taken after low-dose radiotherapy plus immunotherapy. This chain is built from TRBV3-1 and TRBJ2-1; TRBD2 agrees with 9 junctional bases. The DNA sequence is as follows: TGTGCCAGCAGCCGACTAGCGGACAATGAGCAGTTCTTC. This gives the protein CASSRLADNEQFF.